A selection of T cell receptor beta chains follows, all from one sample in a study of T cells after yellow fever vaccination. TCRdb reprocessed the 5' RACE reads via MiXCR and lists one record per CDR3 protein. In the table there are about 120,000 distinct CDR3 sequences, 8.4% of which are singletons. This sample comprised CD8+ T cells sorted from PBMCs, obtained 45 days after the yellow fever booster vaccination. The receptors here all came from a man aged 30 to 45 who received the YFV17D yellow fever vaccine. CDR3s include the opening cysteine and the closing phenylalanine or tryptophan.

V gene	J gene	CDR3 protein
TRBV7-8	TRBJ2-5	CASSLVEGHPSETQYF
TRBV6-1	TRBJ2-1	CASSEGGAEQFF
TRBV7-2	TRBJ2-7	CASSLDGSWEQYF
TRBV5-1	TRBJ1-5	CASSLEGSRGQPQHF
TRBV12-3/TRBV12-4	TRBJ2-7	CASSQGDEQYF
TRBV4-3	TRBJ2-1	CASSQDSGVAGVNEQFF
TRBV7-8	TRBJ2-5	CASSEREEGETQYF
TRBV5-1	TRBJ2-7	CASSFSATGASSYEQYF
TRBV7-8	TRBJ2-7	CASSYDWYEQYF
TRBV29-1	TRBJ2-5	CSVDEGETQYF
TRBV28	TRBJ2-7	CASSFGLANSYEQYF
TRBV2	TRBJ2-7	CALSFLGGRDRGPYEQYF
TRBV6-5	TRBJ2-7	CASSNRVSTPSSYEQYF
TRBV20-1	TRBJ2-1	CSARAVSGSGYNEQFF
TRBV30	TRBJ2-2	CAGTTGILGGVNTGELFF
TRBV7-9	TRBJ2-7	CASSLVSGGYEQYF
TRBV28	TRBJ2-5	CASSLTEETQYF
TRBV12-3/TRBV12-4	TRBJ2-1	CASTWQGGNEQFF
TRBV7-2	TRBJ2-1	CASSSAFGRDNEQFF
TRBV6-1	TRBJ2-3	CASSPTSGSLTDTQYF